The next 23 T cell receptor beta chains were all read from a single sample in a study of graft-versus-host responses after intestinal transplantation (dated by TCRdb to 2020 to 2022). The antigens for these receptors are not known. Library preparation employed the immunoSEQ multiplex PCR assay. The table comes from immuneACCESS by way of TCRdb, which keeps in-frame sequences with V and J called. Part of the clones is missing from these tables; in studies checked, under half for an unresolved V gene and the rest for unknown reasons. A total of under 90,000 clones appear in this sample, roughly 90% of them only once. The ten most abundant clones make up just under 0.35% of the sample. In the paper's terms, the time point label means: cells obtained before transplantation from donor or recipient. The source material was unstimulated CD4+ T cells sorted from spleen or lymph node cells, sampled before transplant. Receptors were obtained from a human donor who was the organ donor for an intestinal transplant.

The chain has TRBV15 and TRBJ2-2; 13 bases fit TRBD2. Per germline, CDR1 LNHNV and CDR2 YYDKDF (reference sequence). CDR3 length: 16 residues. V lost 3 bases and J lost 7; bases outside the gene matches: 5. The CDR3 nucleotides are TGTGCCACCAGCAGGCGACTAGCGGGGGGAGGCGGGGAGCTGTTTTTT. Its translation: CATSRRLAGGGGELFF.

The chain couples TRBV5-4 to TRBJ1-1; tentatively, D is TRBD1 (6 bases). In germline, CDR1 is SGHNT, CDR2 YYREEE (reference sequence). This CDR3 has 15 residues. Trimming pared 0 bases from V and 4 bases from J, leaving 13 bases between. CDR3 coding DNA: TGTGCCAGCAGCTTGGGACCGACAGGAGGCACTGAAGCTTTCTTT. This translates into CASSLGPTGGTEAFF. The variable domain in full, completed from reference TRBV5-4 and TRBJ1-1, reads ETGVTQSPTHLIKTRGQQVTLRCSSQSGHNTVSWYQQALGQGPQFIFQYYREEENGRGNFPPRFSGLQFPNYSSELNVNALELDDSALYLCASSLGPTGGTEAFFGQGTRLTVV.

The chain recombines TRBV27 with TRBJ2-1, with TRBD2 identical over 7 bases. CDR3 length: 15 residues. Looked up from germline, CDR1 is MNHEY and CDR2 is SMNVEV (reference sequence). J gave up 2 bases and V 3 bases, and 4 bases lay outside the gene matches. In DNA form, the CDR3 reads TGTGCCAGCAGTTTTGCGGGGAGGGCCTACAATGAGCAGTTCTTC. As protein: CASSFAGRAYNEQFF.

The genes are TRBV19 and TRBJ1-5; the D is unclear. This CDR3 contains 14 residues. Trimming pared 6 bases from V and 2 bases from J, leaving 11 bases between. Germline V CDR1 and CDR2: LNHDA, SQIVND (reference sequence). CDR3 sequence: CASREGIGNQPQHF. CDR3 in DNA: TGTGCCAGTAGGGAGGGAATTGGCAATCAGCCCCAGCATTTT.

This clone has a handful of counts. The chain carries TRBV5-1 and TRBJ1-1, with D unresolved. This CDR3 has 14 amino acids. The germline V gene encodes CDR1 SGHRS and CDR2 YFSETQ. V was clipped by 0 bases and J by 2 bases, with 8 bases between them. The CDR3 loop reads CASSLAGSNTEAFF. The CDR3 region has the DNA TGCGCCAGCAGCTTGGCCGGGTCTAACACTGAAGCTTTCTTT.

The gene calls are TRBV28 and TRBJ2-1; D is unresolved. The CDR3 has 15 amino acids. Trimming took off 7 bases at V and 6 bases at J, with 19 bases between the two ends. Germline V gene lookup returns CDR1 MDHEN and CDR2 SYDVKM. The CDR3 here is CASKNDAGRFNEQFF. The CDR3, as DNA: TGTGCCAGCAAAAACGACGCAGGCCGGTTCAATGAGCAGTTCTTC.

The chain has TRBV29-1 and TRBJ1-1, with 7 bases matching TRBD1. The CDR3 sequence is 14 residues long. CDR1 SQVTM and CDR2 ANQGSEA come from the germline V gene. The junction had 7 bases not matched to a gene; V was cut back by 4 bases and J by 2 bases. The CDR3 is CSVAPTGPNTEAFF. CDR3 nucleotides: TGCAGCGTTGCCCCGACAGGGCCCAACACTGAAGCTTTCTTT.

The chain combines TRBV30 with TRBJ1-2; D unclear. The CDR3 is made up of 13 amino acids. The germline CDR1 and CDR2 sequences are GTSNPN and SVGIG (reference sequence). V was pared by 6 bases and J by 2 bases, with 13 bases between. This chain's CDR3 is CACSRQFNYGYTF. CDR3 in DNA: TGTGCCTGTTCGAGGCAGTTCAACTATGGCTACACCTTC.

V gene TRBV7-3 combines with J gene TRBJ1-1; D might be TRBD1 (5 bases). Germline values: CDR1 SGHTA, CDR2 FQGTGA. The CDR3 contains 15 residues. V was pared by 1 base and J by 4 bases, with 13 bases between. The CDR3 here is CASSLIGTRGTEAFF. The CDR3 DNA is TGTGCCAGCAGCTTAATAGGGACGCGGGGCACTGAAGCTTTCTTT.

The chain carries TRBV10-2 and TRBJ2-7, with D tentatively TRBD1 (6 bases). CDR3 size: 15 residues. Germline V CDR1 and CDR2: WSHSY, SAAADI. V lost 7 bases, J lost 0 bases, and 16 bases lay in between. CDR3 sequence (DNA): TGCGCCAGCAAGAGGGAACAGGGCTTCTCCTACGAGCAGTACTTC. It yields the protein CASKREQGFSYEQYF.

The chain recombines TRBV28 with TRBJ1-4, with D tentatively TRBD1 (5 bases). From germline, CDR1 is MDHEN and CDR2 SYDVKM. V was cut by 10 bases and J by 8 bases, with 20 bases left in between. The CDR3 has 14 residues. The CDR3 is CATLVGTAGEKLFF. The CDR3 bases are TGTGCCACCCTAGTAGGGACGGCGGGGGAAAAACTGTTTTTT.

This rearrangement joins TRBV2 to TRBJ1-6, with D possibly matching TRBD1 (5 bases). The V and J ends lost 6 bases and 4 bases respectively, with 7 bases between them. The CDR3 runs to 13 residues. The germline V gene has CDR1 SNHLY and CDR2 FYNNEI. The CDR3 bases are TGTGCCAGCAGCCGACAGTATAATTCACCCCTCCACTTT. As protein: CASSRQYNSPLHF. Full variable domain (missing parts from reference TRBV2 and TRBJ1-6): EPEVTQTPSHQVTQMGQEVILRCVPISNHLYFYWYRQILGQKVEFLVSFYNNEISEKSEIFDDQFSVERPDGSNFTLKIRSTKLEDSAMYFCASSRQYNSPLHFGNGTRLTVT.

The rearrangement links TRBV6-5 to TRBJ2-1; D is ambiguous. The CDR3 totals 15 residues. Germline CDR1 is MNHEY and CDR2 is SVGAGI. Deletions cut 0 bases from V and 3 bases from J, with 9 bases between. CDR3 sequence (DNA): TGTGCCAGCAGTTACTCGGCCGCTAGCTACAATGAGCAGTTCTTC. It is translated as CASSYSAASYNEQFF.

The CDR3 region has the DNA TGTGCCAGCAGTTCCCATTTGTTTCAGGTCTATGGCTACACCTTC. Protein sequence: CASSSHLFQVYGYTF. The rearrangement links TRBV28 to TRBJ1-2; unclear D gene. Germline V gene lookup returns CDR1 MDHEN and CDR2 SYDVKM. V gave up 4 bases and J gave up 4 bases, with 16 bases separating them. The CDR3 runs 15 residues.

The chain couples TRBV6-5 to TRBJ2-1; 10 nucleotides agree with TRBD2. The CDR3 covers 15 residues. In germline, CDR1 is MNHEY, CDR2 SVGAGI. Losses at the gene ends were 2 bases for V and 8 bases for J; bases not matched to a gene: 6. The CDR3 loop is CASSYGLAGVYEQFF. The DNA of the CDR3 is TGTGCCAGCAGTTACGGGCTAGCGGGAGTTTATGAGCAGTTCTTC.

J is TRBJ2-1 and V is TRBV5-1; TRBD2 matches 7 bases. V lost 0 bases and J lost 2; bases outside the gene matches: 5. This CDR3 contains 16 residues. The germline V gene encodes CDR1 SGHRS and CDR2 YFSETQ. CDR3 bases: TGCGCCAGCAGCTTGGTCCAGGGACTACCCTACAATGAGCAGTTCTTC. Its translation: CASSLVQGLPYNEQFF.

V and J are TRBV10-1 and TRBJ2-7, with 8 bases identical to TRBD1. After removal of 3 bases from V and 1 base from J, the junction contained 2 bases not matched to a gene. The CDR3 has 14 amino acids. Germline CDR1 WNHNN, CDR2 SYGVQD (reference sequence). The CDR3 nucleotides read TGCGCCAGCAGTGATGGGACAGGATCCTACGAGCAGTACTTC. Translation: CASSDGTGSYEQYF.

The chain recombines TRBV4-2 with TRBJ2-5, with 9 bases matching TRBD2. This CDR3 comprises 18 residues. CDR1 and CDR2 (germline): LGHNA, YNFKEQ. With V trimmed by 1 base and J by 4 bases, 13 bases remained unmatched. The CDR3 DNA reads as TGTGCCAGCAGCCAAGGGCTTGGTAGGGCGGGGGGGCCAGAGACCCAGTACTTC. It yields the protein CASSQGLGRAGGPETQYF.

The chain carries TRBV5-6 and TRBJ1-3; no clear D. The CDR3 is 13 residues long. Germline V CDR1 and CDR2: SGHDT, YYEEEE. V lost 2 bases to trimming and J lost 2 bases, with 5 bases between them. In DNA form, the CDR3 reads TGTGCCAGCAGCTTTATTGCTGGAAACACCATATATTTT. Its translation is CASSFIAGNTIYF. The whole variable domain, filled in from reference TRBV5-6 and TRBJ1-3, reads DAGVTQSPTHLIKTRGQQVTLRCSPKSGHDTVSWYQQALGQGPQFIFQYYEEEERQRGNFPDRFSGHQFPNYSSELNVNALLLGDSALYLCASSFIAGNTIYFGEGSWLTVV.

The V and J genes are TRBV14 and TRBJ2-5; 8 nucleotides line up with TRBD1. V lost 5 bases and J lost 5; bases outside the gene matches: 22. Germline V lookup: CDR1 SGHDN, CDR2 FVKESK. The CDR3 has 19 residues. The CDR3 is CASSSTGGLTSGFQETQYF. The CDR3 DNA follows: TGTGCCAGCAGCTCTACAGGGGGATTAACTAGTGGCTTCCAGGAGACCCAGTACTTC.

CDR3 region: CASSLDGLPYEQYF. For the CDR3, the DNA is TGCGCCAGCAGCTTGGATGGACTTCCCTACGAGCAGTACTTC. The genes are TRBV5-1 and TRBJ2-7; D possibly corresponds to TRBD2 (5 bases). Germline-derived CDR1 and CDR2 are SGHRS and YFSETQ. There are 14 residues in the CDR3. Trimming cost V 0 bases and J 2 bases, with 9 bases left between them.

This sequence joins TRBV30 and TRBJ2-2, with 8 bases aligning to TRBD1. There are 13 residues in the CDR3. Germline values: CDR1 GTSNPN, CDR2 SVGIG (reference sequence). V lost 4 bases, J lost 4 bases, and 2 bases stayed unmatched. DNA of the CDR3: TGTGCCTGGAACGGACAGGGCACCGGGGAGCTGTTTTTT. Its translation: CAWNGQGTGELFF.

The rearrangement uses TRBV28 and TRBJ1-6; 10 nucleotides match TRBD1. The CDR3 loop spans 15 amino acids. Trimming at V came to 3 bases and at J to 8 bases, leaving 4 bases not matched to a gene. The germline V gene encodes CDR1 MDHEN and CDR2 SYDVKM. CDR3 residues: CASSFGDRGHSPLHF. The CDR3 DNA reads as TGTGCCAGCAGTTTCGGAGACAGGGGGCATTCACCCCTCCACTTT.